The 24 T cell receptor beta chains listed next were all sequenced from one sample in a study of Graves' ophthalmopathy and Graves' hyperthyroidism. Amplification of the TCR beta CDR3 regions used RNA transcripts (as template). Scientists carried out first-round RT-PCR using HTBI primers and then a second-round multiplex PCR. Each CDR3 protein gets one entry after TCRdb re-called the multiplex PCR reads with MiXCR. The profile covers approximately 540,000 distinct CDR3 sequences, with roughly 39% appearing a single time and about 4.2% taken by the ten largest. The material sequenced was peripheral blood or thyroid tissue (not recorded which). The source of these receptors is an adult man with Graves' hyperthyroidism.

This sequence joins TRBV20-1 and TRBJ2-3, with 9 bases identical to TRBD1. V gave up 8 bases and J gave up 1 base; unmatched junction bases: 4. The CDR3 length is 13 residues. Germline-derived CDR1 and CDR2 are DFQATT and SNEGSKA (reference sequence). The CDR3 region is CSPGQGGTDTQYF. In nucleotides, the CDR3 is TGCAGTCCGGGACAGGGAGGCACAGATACGCAGTATTTT.

This clonotype was recorded at least ten times. V is TRBV5-6 and J is TRBJ2-7, with 9 bases lining up with TRBD1. Looked up from germline, CDR1 is SGHDT and CDR2 is YYEEEE. This CDR3 spans 17 amino acids. Trimming at V came to 4 bases and at J to 3 bases, leaving 14 bases not matched to a gene. The CDR3 is CASSGGTKQGAIYEQYF. In nucleotides, the CDR3 is TGTGCCAGCAGCGGGGGGACCAAACAGGGGGCGATCTACGAGCAGTACTTC.

This clonotype appeared many times. The V call is TRBV5-8, the J call TRBJ2-5; possibly TRBD1 for D (6 bases). Germline CDR1 and CDR2: SGHTS and YDEGEE. With 5 bases removed from V and 2 bases from J, the gap between germline ends came to 10 bases. This CDR3 has 13 amino acids. CDR3 in amino acids: CASRRGQQETQYF. The CDR3 DNA reads as TGTGCCAGCAGGAGAGGACAGCAAGAGACCCAGTACTTC.

This clonotype was counted ten times or more. The chain has TRBV29-1 and TRBJ2-5, with a weak D call TRBD1 (6 bases). Germline assignment: CDR1 SQVTM and CDR2 ANQGSEA. Trimming removed 3 bases at V and 3 bases at J, with 11 bases between. This CDR3 is 13 amino acids long. CDR3 protein: CSVEAGVEETQYF. In nucleotides, the CDR3 is TGCAGCGTTGAGGCAGGGGTGGAAGAGACCCAGTACTTC. Looking up the rest from reference TRBV29-1 and TRBJ2-5 gives the full variable domain: SAVISQKPSRDICQRGTSLTIQCQVDSQVTMMFWYRQQPGQSLTLIATANQGSEATYESGFVIDKFPISRPNLTFSTLTVSNMSPEDSSIYLCSVEAGVEETQYFGPGTRLLVL.

This rearrangement joins TRBV12-3 or TRBV12-4 to TRBJ1-3; D may be TRBD1 (5 bases). The CDR3 runs 14 residues. V lost 7 bases and J lost 1, with 11 bases in between. The CDR3 nucleotides are TGTGCCAGCATTGGCAGGGTATCTGGAAACACCATATATTTT. This encodes CASIGRVSGNTIYF.

In this sample, this clonotype turned up once. The rearrangement links TRBV2 to TRBJ1-5; D is unresolved. This CDR3 contains 9 residues. From germline, CDR1 is SNHLY and CDR2 FYNNEI. Trimming took off 8 bases at V and 14 bases at J, with 10 bases between the two ends. CDR3 DNA sequence: TGTGCCAGCTCAGGTTACGAGCATTTT. Its translation: CASSGYEHF.

This clonotype has a handful of counts. This sequence joins TRBV24-1 and TRBJ2-3; D is unclear. There are 13 residues in the CDR3. Germline loops: CDR1 KGHDR, CDR2 SFDVKD. V lost 4 bases and J lost 5, with 9 bases in between. The CDR3 here is CATSDSPLDTQYF. CDR3 nucleotides: TGTGCCACCAGTGACTCCCCCCTAGATACGCAGTATTTT.

V and J are TRBV24-1 and TRBJ2-2; D not certain. The CDR3 runs 15 residues. CDR1 and CDR2 from the germline V gene are KGHDR and SFDVKD. V was clipped by 3 bases and J by 5 bases, with 12 bases between them. CDR3 DNA: TGTGCCACCAGTGATCCGTACAGTGGGACCGGGGAGCTGTTTTTT. Encoded protein: CATSDPYSGTGELFF.

The chain carries TRBV24-1 and TRBJ2-2; D is unresolved. Trimming removed 3 bases from V and 1 base from J, with 14 bases in between. This CDR3 comprises 17 residues. Germline assignment: CDR1 KGHDR and CDR2 SFDVKD. CDR3: CATSDRRTPKNTGELFF. The CDR3 DNA follows: TGTGCCACCAGTGATAGGCGCACCCCTAAGAACACCGGGGAGCTGTTTTTT.

The chain combines TRBV7-3 with TRBJ2-3; no clear D gene. Trimming stripped 1 base from V and 4 bases from J, with 6 bases between. CDR1 is SGHTA and CDR2 is FQGTGA in the germline V gene. The CDR3 covers 13 residues. This chain's CDR3 is CASSLMSSDTQYF. The CDR3 nucleotides read TGTGCCAGCAGCTTAATGAGCTCAGATACGCAGTATTTT.

In its sample, this clonotype was seen many times. The V call is TRBV3-1, the J call TRBJ1-1; the D gene is possibly TRBD1 (5 bases). V was shortened by 2 bases and J by 11 bases, with 12 bases between the two germline ends. This CDR3 contains 12 residues. Germline-derived CDR1 and CDR2 are LGHDT and YNNKEL (reference sequence). The CDR3: CASSQTGRGAFF. As DNA, the CDR3 is TGTGCCAGCAGCCAAACAGGACGAGGGGCTTTCTTT.

This clonotype was detected many times. CDR3: CASSDRGQNSPLHF. Written as DNA, the CDR3 is TGTGCCAGCAGCGACAGGGGGCAAAATTCACCCCTCCACTTT. This chain uses TRBV6-1 with TRBJ1-6; 10 bases fit TRBD1. Germline lookup yields CDR1 MNHNS and CDR2 SASEGT. The V segment lost 6 bases and the J segment 7 bases; nucleotides outside the gene matches: 3. The CDR3 loop spans 14 amino acids.

Many counts were recorded for this clonotype. The V and J genes are TRBV7-2 and TRBJ2-7; 7 nucleotides agree with TRBD1. CDR1 is SGHTA, CDR2 FQGNSA, per germline. V was clipped by 2 bases and J by 4 bases; unmatched bases: 17. This CDR3 has 18 amino acids. Here the CDR3 reads CASSLQGTASQLWYEQYF. In DNA form, the CDR3 reads TGTGCCAGCAGCTTACAGGGGACAGCTAGCCAACTTTGGTACGAGCAGTACTTC.

This clonotype occurred many times. The chain is built from TRBV5-8 and TRBJ1-1, with D hard to call. The germline V and J ends were trimmed by 0 bases and 11 bases, with 14 bases remaining between them. The germline CDR1 and CDR2 sequences are SGHTS and YDEGEE. The CDR3 is made up of 13 amino acids. CDR3 nucleotide sequence: TGTGCCAGCAGCTTGGGACGTTCGCTGGGGGCTTTCTTT. This codes for CASSLGRSLGAFF.

A remark on this clonotype: A read error may explain this, as a much larger clone is one base away. The CDR3 end shows no conserved phenylalanine or tryptophan, and so a read error is likely. This chain joins TRBV7-2 and TRBJ1-1; tentatively, D is TRBD1 (6 bases). This CDR3 region has 16 residues. CDR1 and CDR2 (germline): SGHTA, FQGNSA. V dropped 1 base and J dropped 1 base, with 13 bases sitting between them. DNA of the CDR3: TGTGCCAGCAGCTTAGAAGGGGGGGCAGCGAACACTGAAGCTTTCCTT. The encoded protein is CASSLEGGAANTEAFL.

Comment on this clonotype: This may arise from a read error, as a much more abundant clone is one base away. The rearrangement links TRBV5-4 to TRBJ1-3; the D gene is possibly TRBD1 (6 bases). Germline values: CDR1 SGHNT, CDR2 YYREEE (reference sequence). The CDR3 spans 16 residues. V lost 8 bases and J 0 bases, leaving 18 bases between the germline ends. The DNA of the CDR3 is TGTGCCAGTAGCAGGGGTGTTGAGGGCTCTGGAAACACCATATATTTT. This encodes CASSRGVEGSGNTIYF.

A few counts support this clonotype. This chain connects TRBV28 to TRBJ2-5; D possibly corresponds to TRBD2 (6 bases). Germline V gene lookup returns CDR1 MDHEN and CDR2 SYDVKM. The CDR3 is 14 residues long. The V gene lost 7 bases and the J gene lost 1 base, with 13 bases spanning the gap. The chain's CDR3 is CASTISGLQETQYF. The DNA of the CDR3 is TGTGCCAGCACTATCAGCGGGCTCCAAGAGACCCAGTACTTC.

V gene TRBV7-9 combines with J gene TRBJ2-3; D is perhaps TRBD1 or TRBD2 (6 bases each). The CDR3 extends over 17 amino acids. Germline lookup yields CDR1 SEHNR and CDR2 FQNEAQ (reference sequence). The V gene lost 1 base and the J gene lost 2 bases, with 16 bases spanning the gap. The CDR3 DNA reads as TGTGCCAGCAGCTTAGGAAGTCGGGGGCACCACACAGATACGCAGTATTTT. It translates to CASSLGSRGHHTDTQYF.

This chain joins TRBV29-1 and TRBJ1-2, with TRBD1 matching 8 bases. The J segment lost 5 bases and the V segment lost 3 bases, leaving 11 bases of the junction unmatched. Germline values: CDR1 SQVTM, CDR2 ANQGSEA. The CDR3 is made up of 15 amino acids. The CDR3 DNA reads as TGCAGCGTTGATAAGACAGGGGAGTTAGGGTATGGCTACACCTTC. This encodes CSVDKTGELGYGYTF.

This clonotype has a handful of counts. The chain joins TRBV3-1 to TRBJ2-7, with 9 bases identical to TRBD1. Germline V CDR1 and CDR2: LGHDT, YNNKEL (reference sequence). V lost 4 bases, J lost 6 bases, and 10 bases stayed unmatched. The CDR3 runs to 15 residues. The CDR3 sequence: CASSRPGQGALEQYF. CDR3 sequence (DNA): TGTGCCAGCAGCCGACCGGGACAGGGAGCCCTCGAGCAGTACTTC.

This clonotype was seen many times. The rearrangement links TRBV5-1 to TRBJ1-1; 9 nucleotides align to TRBD1. This CDR3 spans 15 amino acids. The germline gives CDR1 SGHRS, CDR2 YFSETQ. With 2 bases clipped from V and 5 bases from J, the junction kept 7 bases outside the gene matches. The CDR3 reads CASSFRTGEGTEAFF. In DNA, the CDR3 is TGCGCCAGCAGCTTCCGGACAGGGGAGGGGACTGAAGCTTTCTTT.

This clonotype was found many times. The chain combines TRBV20-1 with TRBJ1-1; D call uncertain. The CDR3 consists of 13 residues. CDR1 and CDR2 from the germline V gene are DFQATT and SNEGSKA (reference sequence). V gave up 3 bases and J gave up 0 bases, with 8 bases separating them. The CDR3 bases are TGCAGTGCTAGGAGACTGATGAACACTGAAGCTTTCTTT. It codes for CSARRLMNTEAFF.

This clonotype was recorded at least ten times. A much more abundant neighbour one base away suggests this may be a read error. V gene TRBV29-1 combines with J gene TRBJ1-1; no reliable D call. In germline, CDR1 is SQVTM, CDR2 ANQGSEA. The CDR3 loop spans 11 amino acids. V lost 3 bases and J lost 1, with 3 bases in between. DNA of the CDR3: TGCAGCGTTGACAGGAACACTGAAGCTTTCTTT. Its protein is CSVDRNTEAFF.

Ten or more counts support this clonotype. This chain links TRBV2 with TRBJ1-4; D ambiguous. V lost 7 bases and J 3 bases, leaving 15 bases between the germline ends. The V gene's germline CDR1 is SNHLY and CDR2 FYNNEI. The CDR3 runs to 15 residues. The CDR3 sequence is CASTPTRAANEKLFF. The CDR3, as DNA: TGTGCCAGCACCCCAACGAGGGCTGCTAATGAAAAACTGTTTTTT.